The 17 T cell receptor beta chains presented below share a single source sample, sequenced in a study of cytomegalovirus exposure and HLA in healthy donors. Researchers ran the PCR with 60 Vbeta and 13 Jbeta primers. Clones were read by immunoSEQ multiplex PCR, and TCRdb kept only the in-frame ones, dropping some. The sample lists 150,000 or so clones, around 75% occurring once. Specimen: PBMCs. The receptors shown here come from a male donor in good health and CMV-seronegative.

The rearrangement joins TRBV19 to TRBJ1-1, with 7 bases matching TRBD1. CDR3 length: 15 residues. The J segment lost 3 bases and the V segment lost 6 bases, leaving 10 bases of the junction unmatched. Germline V gene lookup returns CDR1 LNHDA and CDR2 SQIVND (reference sequence). The CDR3 protein is CASRLPGGSHTEAFF. In DNA, the CDR3 is TGTGCCAGTAGGCTTCCAGGGGGGAGTCACACTGAAGCTTTCTTT.

This clone was seen a handful of times. V is TRBV5-1 and J is TRBJ2-5, with a weak D call TRBD1 (6 bases). This CDR3 region has 14 residues. Germline V gene data show CDR1 as SGHRS and CDR2 as YFSETQ. V lost 2 bases, J lost 2 bases, and 10 bases lay in between. CDR3 DNA: TGCGCCAGCAGCTTCGGACAGCCTCAAGAGACCCAGTACTTC. Its translation is CASSFGQPQETQYF. The whole variable domain, filled in from reference TRBV5-1 and TRBJ2-5, reads KAGVTQTPRYLIKTRGQQVTLSCSPISGHRSVSWYQQTPGQGLQFLFEYFSETQRNKGNFPGRFSGRQFSNSRSEMNVSTLELGDSALYLCASSFGQPQETQYFGPGTRLLVL.

The genes are TRBV19 and TRBJ1-1, with D perhaps matching TRBD1 (5 bases). V dropped 6 bases and J dropped 5 bases, with 16 bases sitting between them. The germline CDR1 and CDR2 sequences are LNHDA and SQIVND (reference sequence). The CDR3 has 14 amino acids. CDR3 residues: CASSRGEGTTEAFF. The DNA of the CDR3 is TGTGCCAGTAGCCGGGGGGAGGGAACGACTGAAGCTTTCTTT.

This clone turned up a few times. Written as DNA, the CDR3 is TGTGCCGGGGCTCGGGCGGCAGCGGGAAACACCATATATTTT. This codes for CAGARAAAGNTIYF. The V gene is TRBV7-9, the J gene TRBJ1-3; tentative D call: TRBD1 (5 bases). This CDR3 spans 14 amino acids. Germline CDR1 SEHNR, CDR2 FQNEAQ (reference sequence). V lost 11 bases, J lost 4 bases, and 18 bases lay in between. Based on the CDR3 plus reference TRBV7-9 and TRBJ1-3, the full variable domain is DTGVSQNPRHKITKRGQNVTFRCDPISEHNRLYWYRQTLGQGPEFLTYFQNEAQLEKSRLLSDRFSAERPKGSFSTLEIQRTEQGDSAMYLCAGARAAAGNTIYFGEGSWLTVV.

In this sample, this clone turned up once. The chain combines TRBV29-1 with TRBJ2-3, with 7 bases lining up with TRBD1. V was pared by 4 bases and J by 0 bases, with 4 bases of the junction left unmatched. The germline V gene encodes CDR1 SQVTM and CDR2 ANQGSEA. CDR3 length: 14 residues. CDR3 sequence reads: CSVAGQSSTDTQYF. Written as DNA, the CDR3 is TGCAGCGTTGCGGGACAGTCTAGCACAGATACGCAGTATTTT.

In this sample, this clone turned up a few times. The chain carries TRBV6-4 and TRBJ2-3; TRBD1 is a possible D gene (6 bases). The CDR3 runs 14 residues. The germline gives CDR1 MRHNA, CDR2 SNTAGT. V shed 6 bases and J shed 3 bases, with 13 bases lying between them. CDR3 loop: CASSPEGGTDTQYF. The DNA of the CDR3 is TGTGCCAGCAGCCCTGAAGGGGGTACAGATACGCAGTATTTT.

To note about this clone: One end of the junction fails to match germline, which may point to a read error. The chain carries TRBV7-9 and TRBJ2-1; the match to TRBD1 covers 11 bases. Germline V CDR1 and CDR2: SEHNR, FQNEAQ (reference sequence). The CDR3 loop spans 15 amino acids. This chain's CDR3 is CSSSPGTGGDNEQFF. The CDR3 DNA reads as TGTTCCAGCAGCCCCGGGACAGGGGGAGACAATGAGCAGTTCTTC.

This clone was detected only a few times. V is TRBV7-2 and J is TRBJ2-4; TRBD1 agrees at 10 bases. The CDR3 extends over 18 amino acids. Germline V lookup: CDR1 SGHTA, CDR2 FQGNSA. V gave up 1 base and J gave up 2 bases; unmatched junction bases: 8. The CDR3 protein is CASSLEGTGEGTKNIQYF. DNA for the CDR3: TGTGCCAGCAGCTTAGAGGGGACAGGGGAGGGAACCAAAAACATTCAGTACTTC.

The V call is TRBV5-4, the J call TRBJ2-3; 11 bases map to TRBD2. The CDR3 sequence is 18 residues long. Germline V gives CDR1 SGHNT, CDR2 YYREEE (reference sequence). The J segment lost 1 base and the V segment lost 3 bases, leaving 10 bases of the junction unmatched. CDR3 loop: CASSSGPTSGVGTDTQYF. CDR3 nucleotides: TGTGCCAGCAGCTCTGGCCCGACTAGCGGGGTAGGCACAGATACGCAGTATTTT.

The V call is TRBV7-9, the J call TRBJ2-7; 13 bases map to TRBD2. Unmatched junction bases numbered 11, after V lost 5 bases and J lost 4 bases. The CDR3 loop spans 17 amino acids. CDR1 and CDR2 from the germline V gene are SEHNR and FQNEAQ (reference sequence). The CDR3: CASSQDKVLAGGYEQYF. For the CDR3, the DNA is TGTGCCAGCAGCCAAGATAAAGTACTAGCGGGGGGGTACGAGCAGTACTTC.

The V gene is TRBV7-3, the J gene TRBJ1-1; D not resolved. This CDR3 has 13 amino acids. Germline CDR1 reads SGHTA; CDR2 reads FQGTGA. The V end lost 3 bases, the J end lost 1 base, and 6 bases lay between the germline ends. This CDR3 is CASSLAGNTEAFF. The CDR3 DNA reads as TGTGCCAGCAGCTTGGCGGGGAACACTGAAGCTTTCTTT.

V usage is TRBV5-1 and J usage is TRBJ1-4; D is undetermined. Germline values: CDR1 SGHRS, CDR2 YFSETQ. Trimming pared 0 bases from V and 7 bases from J, leaving 10 bases between. This CDR3 comprises 14 residues. The CDR3 region is CASSLAPAAEKLFF. The CDR3 DNA follows: TGCGCCAGCAGCTTGGCCCCGGCGGCTGAAAAACTGTTTTTT.

The gene calls are TRBV7-2 and TRBJ2-7, with 9 bases identical to TRBD2. Germline CDR1 and CDR2: SGHTA and FQGNSA. This CDR3 region has 15 residues. CDR3 sequence reads: CASKARTSATYEQYF. The CDR3 nucleotides are TGTGCTTCCAAAGCCCGGACTAGCGCCACCTACGAGCAGTACTTC.

This clone was recorded a few times. The chain combines TRBV19 with TRBJ2-1; 7 nucleotides match TRBD1. After removal of 7 bases from V and 7 bases from J, the junction contained 13 bases not matched to a gene. The CDR3 extends over 15 amino acids. The germline gives CDR1 LNHDA, CDR2 SQIVND (reference sequence). CDR3 residues: CASTPRQGELNEQFF. For the CDR3, the DNA is TGTGCCAGTACTCCCCGGCAGGGGGAGTTGAATGAGCAGTTCTTC. Supplemented by reference TRBV19 and TRBJ2-1, the full variable domain reads DGGITQSPKYLFRKEGQNVTLSCEQNLNHDAMYWYRQDPGQGLRLIYYSQIVNDFQKGDIAEGYSVSREKKESFPLTVTSAQKNPTAFYLCASTPRQGELNEQFFGPGTRLTVL.

The chain has TRBV15 and TRBJ2-7, with TRBD2 matching over 9 bases. Germline V gives CDR1 LNHNV, CDR2 YYDKDF (reference sequence). The trim removed 0 bases at V and 6 bases at J, leaving 6 bases unmatched. The CDR3 is 15 amino acids. The CDR3 protein is CATSRDLAGDPEQYF. The CDR3 region has the DNA TGTGCCACCAGCAGAGATTTAGCGGGAGACCCCGAGCAGTACTTC. The full variable domain, with the rest looked up from reference TRBV15 and TRBJ2-7, is DAMVIQNPRYQVTQFGKPVTLSCSQTLNHNVMYWYQQKSSQAPKLLFHYYDKDFNNEADTPDNFQSRRPNTSFCFLDIRSPGLGDTAMYLCATSRDLAGDPEQYFGPGTRLTVT.

The chain links TRBV18 to TRBJ1-2; TRBD1 matches 11 bases. Trimming at V came to 3 bases and at J to 8 bases, leaving 20 bases not matched to a gene. The CDR3 is made up of 19 amino acids. Germline V gives CDR1 KGHSH, CDR2 LQKENI. The CDR3 is CASSPDRDRGIKGVGGYTF. The CDR3 DNA follows: TGTGCCAGCTCACCCGACCGGGACAGGGGGATTAAGGGGGTCGGCGGCTACACCTTC.

The gene calls are TRBV6-6 and TRBJ2-5; TRBD1 might be the D (7 bases). V lost 2 bases and J lost 5, with 15 bases in between. Per the germline V gene, CDR1 is MNHNY and CDR2 is SVGAGI (reference sequence). The CDR3 loop spans 15 amino acids. CDR3 residues: CASSYAGGLSETQYF. CDR3 DNA sequence: TGTGCCAGCAGTTACGCAGGGGGGTTGTCGGAGACCCAGTACTTC.